Listed here are 26 T cell receptor beta chains from one sample, sequenced in a study of blood T cell repertoires in COVID-19. Profiled with immunoSEQ multiplex PCR; TCRdb holds only in-frame clones, not every one. This table holds around 140,000 clones, about 89% found once. The sequenced sample was PBMCs or T cells enriched from blood (not recorded which). The receptors were sampled from a man aged 60 to 75 who had recovered from COVID-19.

This chain uses TRBV18 with TRBJ2-3; tentative D call: TRBD2 (5 bases). The germline V gene has CDR1 KGHSH and CDR2 LQKENI. V shed 1 base and J shed 6 bases, with 8 bases lying between them. CDR3 length equals 13 residues. In nucleotides, the CDR3 is TGTGCCAGCTCACCACATCCGGGGGATACGCAGTATTTT. Residues: CASSPHPGDTQYF.

This sequence joins TRBV5-1 and TRBJ2-6; TRBD1 agrees at 7 bases. CDR1 SGHRS and CDR2 YFSETQ come from the germline V gene. J gave up 1 base and V 4 bases, and 14 bases lay outside the gene matches. This CDR3 has 19 residues. Here the CDR3 DNA reads TGCGCCAGCAGCCTCGACAGGGTCAGAAGGGGATCTGGGGCCAACGTCCTGACTTTC. Amino acid sequence: CASSLDRVRRGSGANVLTF.

The rearrangement uses TRBV7-2 and TRBJ2-1, with a weak D call TRBD2 (5 bases). Germline V CDR1 and CDR2: SGHTA, FQGNSA. The CDR3 runs to 15 residues. The V gene lost 1 base and the J gene lost 5 bases, with 12 bases spanning the gap. CDR3 protein: CASSLVSAGHNEQFF. The CDR3 DNA is TGTGCCAGCAGCTTAGTCTCCGCGGGCCACAATGAGCAGTTCTTC.

This chain connects TRBV27 to TRBJ2-6, with 7 nucleotides matching TRBD2. With 0 bases clipped from V and 0 bases from J, the junction kept 2 bases outside the gene matches. CDR1 is MNHEY and CDR2 is SMNVEV in the germline V gene (reference sequence). The CDR3 has 17 residues. In DNA, the CDR3 is TGTGCCAGCAGTTTATCGGGGGGGTTCTCTGGGGCCAACGTCCTGACTTTC. Its translation: CASSLSGGFSGANVLTF.

The chain links TRBV19 to TRBJ2-1, with a weak D call TRBD1 (6 bases). V was cut by 3 bases and J by 3 bases, with 9 bases left in between. The CDR3 runs to 14 residues. Germline CDR1 is LNHDA and CDR2 is SQIVND (reference sequence). The DNA of the CDR3 is TGTGCCAGTAGTATTTGGGGACACTACAATGAGCAGTTCTTC. Its protein is CASSIWGHYNEQFF.

This chain joins TRBV13 and TRBJ2-4; weak D call: TRBD1 (5 bases). This CDR3 has 12 amino acids. Germline assignment: CDR1 PRHDT and CDR2 FYEKMQ (reference sequence). The V end was cut by 4 bases, the J end by 6 bases, with 7 bases between. In DNA, the CDR3 is TGTGCCAGCAGCTCGACAGTAAACATTCAGTACTTC. This sequence encodes CASSSTVNIQYF.

This chain connects TRBV2 to TRBJ2-1; 8 bases map to TRBD2. The CDR3 extends over 14 amino acids. CDR1 is SNHLY, CDR2 FYNNEI, per germline. J was trimmed by 5 bases and V by 2 bases; bases with no gene match: 2. CDR3 sequence reads: CASSERGLDNEQFF. In DNA form, the CDR3 reads TGTGCCAGCAGTGAAAGGGGACTAGACAATGAGCAGTTCTTC.

J is TRBJ2-3 and V is TRBV27; D unclear. Germline V gene lookup returns CDR1 MNHEY and CDR2 SMNVEV (reference sequence). The V end lost 7 bases, the J end lost 2 bases, and 7 bases lay between the germline ends. CDR3 size: 12 residues. The CDR3 here is CASMSYTDTQYF. CDR3 nucleotide sequence: TGTGCCAGCATGAGCTACACAGATACGCAGTATTTT.

The chain recombines TRBV3-1 (or the pseudogene TRBV3-2) with TRBJ1-2; D is undetermined. Germline V lookup: CDR1 LGHDT, CDR2 YNNKEL (reference sequence). The CDR3 sequence is 13 residues long. With 3 bases removed from V and 6 bases from J, the gap between germline ends came to 11 bases. For the CDR3, the DNA is TGTGCCAGCAGCCAGTTGAGGTCTCATGGCTACACCTTC. It translates to CASSQLRSHGYTF.

The chain has TRBV5-1 and TRBJ1-2, with 8 bases matching TRBD1. V lost 4 bases and J lost 6; bases outside the gene matches: 8. The CDR3 covers 14 residues. The germline gives CDR1 SGHRS, CDR2 YFSETQ. The CDR3 sequence: CASSTTGGQNGYTF. CDR3 DNA: TGCGCCAGCAGCACAACAGGGGGGCAGAATGGCTACACCTTC.

The chain employs TRBV30 and TRBJ2-3, with a weak D call TRBD2 (5 bases). Germline loops: CDR1 GTSNPN, CDR2 SVGIG (reference sequence). The V and J ends lost 0 bases and 8 bases respectively, with 12 bases between them. The CDR3 loop spans 13 amino acids. The CDR3 here is CAWSVGGGGTQYF. DNA of the CDR3: TGTGCCTGGAGTGTAGGCGGAGGTGGTACGCAGTATTTT.

This chain joins TRBV3-1 (or the pseudogene TRBV3-2) and TRBJ1-2, with unresolved D. Per the germline V gene, CDR1 is LGHDT and CDR2 is YNNKEL (reference sequence). This CDR3 spans 13 amino acids. V lost 1 base to trimming and J lost 8 bases, with 11 bases between them. The CDR3 region is CASSQVGGGGYTF. CDR3 DNA sequence: TGTGCCAGCAGCCAAGTTGGAGGCGGAGGCTACACCTTC.

To note about this clone: In the same sample, other DNA sequences code for this CDR3. This chain joins TRBV6-5 and TRBJ2-2; D is uncertain. V was trimmed by 6 bases and J by 4 bases, leaving 6 bases between them. Per germline, CDR1 MNHEY and CDR2 SVGAGI. This CDR3 has 12 residues. CDR3 sequence reads: CASRRSTGELFF. The DNA for the CDR3 is TGTGCCAGCAGGCGTAGCACCGGGGAGCTGTTTTTT.

This chain uses TRBV10-3 with TRBJ1-1, with 8 bases identical to TRBD1. This CDR3 comprises 17 residues. Per the germline V gene, CDR1 is ENHRY and CDR2 is SYGVKD. J gave up 6 bases and V 0 bases, and 12 bases lay outside the gene matches. CDR3 region: CAISESGVGQGFSEAFF. CDR3 sequence (DNA): TGTGCCATCAGTGAGTCGGGGGTCGGACAGGGTTTCTCTGAAGCTTTCTTT.

V usage is TRBV19 and J usage is TRBJ1-2; a weak D match, TRBD1 (6 bases). CDR1 and CDR2 (germline): LNHDA, SQIVND (reference sequence). The CDR3 covers 15 residues. Trimming left V 4 bases short and J 3 bases short, with 15 bases between. CDR3 DNA sequence: TGTGCCAGTAGTAAGACCAGGGGCGCCGACTATGGCTACACCTTC. This gives the protein CASSKTRGADYGYTF.

This sequence joins TRBV19 and TRBJ1-5; 8 bases align to TRBD1. The V gene's germline CDR1 is LNHDA and CDR2 SQIVND (reference sequence). The CDR3 totals 16 residues. V was pared by 6 bases and J by 7 bases, with 14 bases of the junction left unmatched. CDR3: CASRNPGQAGGQPQHF. Written as DNA, the CDR3 is TGTGCCAGTAGAAATCCGGGACAGGCAGGGGGCCAGCCCCAGCATTTT. Together with reference TRBV19 and TRBJ1-5, the CDR3 gives the full variable domain: DGGITQSPKYLFRKEGQNVTLSCEQNLNHDAMYWYRQDPGQGLRLIYYSQIVNDFQKGDIAEGYSVSREKKESFPLTVTSAQKNPTAFYLCASRNPGQAGGQPQHFGDGTRLSIL.

V and J are TRBV3-1 (or the pseudogene TRBV3-2) and TRBJ1-2; D might be TRBD1 (5 bases). V shed 2 bases and J shed 7 bases, with 11 bases lying between them. Germline CDR1 is LGHDT and CDR2 is YNNKEL (reference sequence). The CDR3 is 13 residues long. The DNA of the CDR3 is TGTGCCAGCAGCCAATCAGGGTTGGGTGGCTACACCTTC. Its protein product is CASSQSGLGGYTF.

This clone was seen more than once but under ten times. CDR3 residues: CATSPGQGLNEQYF. In DNA, the CDR3 is TGTGCCACCAGCCCGGGACAGGGGCTTAACGAGCAGTACTTC. The chain is built from TRBV24-1 and TRBJ2-7, with TRBD1 matching 10 bases. The germline gives CDR1 KGHDR, CDR2 SFDVKD. The CDR3 consists of 14 residues. Losses at the gene ends were 7 bases for V and 5 bases for J; bases not matched to a gene: 7.

The rearrangement uses TRBV28 and TRBJ2-1; 10 bases match TRBD2. The CDR3 is 20 residues long. The V gene end was trimmed by 3 bases and the J gene end by 0 bases; junction bases not matched to a gene: 14. Germline V gene data show CDR1 as MDHEN and CDR2 as SYDVKM. The CDR3 DNA reads TGTGCCAGCAGTTTGGGGCTAGCGGGGGAGAGCTTAGTCTCCTACAATGAGCAGTTCTTC. Its translation is CASSLGLAGESLVSYNEQFF.

The gene calls are TRBV5-4 and TRBJ2-3; 13 bases map to TRBD2. Germline trimming cut 7 bases from V and 0 bases from J; bases unmatched to any gene: 11. There are 18 residues in the CDR3. Looked up from germline, CDR1 is SGHNT and CDR2 is YYREEE (reference sequence). CDR3 bases: TGTGCCAGCCACCCGGGACTAGCGGGGACATTTAGCACAGATACGCAGTATTTT. It encodes CASHPGLAGTFSTDTQYF.

This clone occurred a few times. The chain carries TRBV5-4 and TRBJ2-2, with 10 positions matching TRBD2. There are 16 residues in the CDR3. V was clipped by 4 bases and J by 4 bases; unmatched bases: 7. Germline V lookup: CDR1 SGHNT, CDR2 YYREEE (reference sequence). In DNA, the CDR3 is TGTGCCAGCAGCACACAGCGGGAGGGCCTCACCGGGGAGCTGTTTTTT. This translates into CASSTQREGLTGELFF.

This rearrangement joins TRBV28 to TRBJ1-4, with D hard to call. V lost 1 base to trimming and J lost 8 bases, with 2 bases between them. The CDR3 runs to 11 residues. Germline assignment: CDR1 MDHEN and CDR2 SYDVKM. CDR3 residues: CASSLSEKLFF. CDR3 in DNA: TGTGCCAGCAGTTTATCGGAAAAACTGTTTTTT.

The rearrangement joins TRBV5-5 to TRBJ1-2; maybe TRBD1 (6 bases). The germline V and J ends were trimmed by 4 bases and 5 bases, with 9 bases remaining between them. Looked up from germline, CDR1 is SGHKS and CDR2 is YYEKEE (reference sequence). The CDR3 is 12 amino acids. The CDR3 region has the DNA TGTGCCAGCAGCCAAGGACAGTATGGCTACACCTTC. This gives the protein CASSQGQYGYTF.

This clone has just one count. V usage is TRBV24-1 and J usage is TRBJ2-1; the D gene is possibly TRBD2 (10 bases). V lost 4 bases to trimming and J lost 4 bases, with 25 bases between them. Germline loops: CDR1 KGHDR, CDR2 SFDVKD. The CDR3 totals 19 residues. The CDR3, as DNA: TGTGCCACCAGTGACCTGACAGGGGGGGGACTAGCGCATTACAATGAGCAGTTCTTC. As protein: CATSDLTGGGLAHYNEQFF.

The rearrangement uses TRBV5-1 and TRBJ1-2, with TRBD1 as a possible D gene (5 bases). The CDR3 length is 15 residues. Germline V lookup: CDR1 SGHRS, CDR2 YFSETQ. Deletions cut 0 bases from V and 1 base from J, with 10 bases between. CDR3 in DNA: TGCGCCAGCAGCTTGGCCTTTGACAGTAACTATGGCTACACCTTC. This gives the protein CASSLAFDSNYGYTF. The variable domain in full, completed from reference TRBV5-1 and TRBJ1-2, reads KAGVTQTPRYLIKTRGQQVTLSCSPISGHRSVSWYQQTPGQGLQFLFEYFSETQRNKGNFPGRFSGRQFSNSRSEMNVSTLELGDSALYLCASSLAFDSNYGYTFGSGTRLTVV.

This chain joins TRBV11-2 and TRBJ1-1; perhaps TRBD1 as D (6 bases). In germline, CDR1 is SGHAT, CDR2 FQNNGV. Between the trimmed V and J ends, which lost 5 bases and 0 bases, there was a span of 16 bases. The CDR3 is 16 residues long. The DNA for the CDR3 is TGTGCCAGCAGCCGATCACTACAGGGTCTGAACACTGAAGCTTTCTTT. Protein: CASSRSLQGLNTEAFF.